These 26 T cell receptor beta chains came from one sample sequenced in a study of blood T cell repertoires in COVID-19. Only in-frame clones appear in the TCRdb table, and some are missing; sequencing was by immunoSEQ multiplex PCR. Found here are fewer than 500,000 clones, about 85% of them singletons; the top ten hold 0.7%. Sequencing was performed on PBMCs or T cells enriched from blood (not recorded which). These receptor sequences come from a woman between 18 and 29 years old who had recovered from COVID-19.

This rearrangement joins TRBV28 to TRBJ1-4; TRBD1 matches 7 bases. The CDR3 is 16 amino acids. CDR1 and CDR2 from the germline V gene are MDHEN and SYDVKM. V lost 6 bases, J lost 5 bases, and 12 bases stayed unmatched. The CDR3 is CASSSHPGGLNEKLFF. The CDR3 DNA sequence: TGTGCCAGCAGCTCACATCCAGGGGGATTAAATGAAAAACTGTTTTTT.

The CDR3 loop reads CASSLRTREGEQFF. For the CDR3, the DNA is TGTGCCAGCAGCCTCAGGACTAGAGAGGGTGAGCAGTTCTTC. This sequence joins TRBV5-4 and TRBJ2-1; the match to TRBD2 covers 7 bases. CDR3 length: 14 amino acids. Germline CDR1 and CDR2: SGHNT and YYREEE (reference sequence). With V trimmed by 4 bases and J by 9 bases, 10 bases remained unmatched.

The gene calls are TRBV30 and TRBJ1-5; perhaps TRBD1 as D (5 bases). Germline CDR1 GTSNPN, CDR2 SVGIG (reference sequence). V dropped 4 bases and J dropped 7 bases, with 14 bases sitting between them. The CDR3 covers 13 residues. The CDR3 spells CAWTGGSDQPQHF. In DNA form, the CDR3 reads TGTGCCTGGACCGGGGGATCCGACCAGCCCCAGCATTTT.

The chain links TRBV28 to TRBJ1-5; TRBD1 might be the D (5 bases). Trimming stripped 10 bases from V and 4 bases from J, with 11 bases between. CDR3 length: 12 amino acids. Germline loops: CDR1 MDHEN, CDR2 SYDVKM. The CDR3 region is CATQGANQPQHF. CDR3 coding DNA: TGTGCCACCCAAGGGGCGAATCAGCCCCAGCATTTT.

This clone showed up just a few times. This chain joins TRBV2 and TRBJ2-7; perhaps TRBD2 as D (5 bases). V was pared by 7 bases and J by 6 bases, with 10 bases between. The CDR3 is made up of 11 amino acids. Germline assignment: CDR1 SNHLY and CDR2 FYNNEI. The CDR3 region is CASTRVGEQYF. The CDR3 bases are TGTGCCAGCACGAGGGTAGGCGAGCAGTACTTC.

The table lists this clone with a few counts. The rearrangement links TRBV6-5 to TRBJ2-7, with TRBD2 matching over 7 bases. CDR1 MNHEY and CDR2 SVGAGI come from the germline V gene. The trim removed 8 bases at V and 6 bases at J, leaving 13 bases unmatched. This CDR3 contains 14 residues. The CDR3 region has the DNA TGTGCCAGCCGCACCCCTAGGGAGGGAACCGAGCAGTACTTC. It yields the protein CASRTPREGTEQYF.

This clone is a singleton in its sample. The CDR3 bases are TGTGCCAGCAGCTGGAAGGGGCTGGAGAACACTGAAGCTTTCTTT. Its protein is CASSWKGLENTEAFF. The chain recombines TRBV7-2 with TRBJ1-1; D possibly corresponds to TRBD1 (5 bases). Between the trimmed V and J ends, which lost 4 bases and 1 base, there was a span of 13 bases. The germline V gene has CDR1 SGHTA and CDR2 FQGNSA. This CDR3 is 15 amino acids long.

The V call is TRBV5-1, the J call TRBJ1-1, with a tentative D call TRBD1 (6 bases). Trimming took off 6 bases at V and 2 bases at J, with 23 bases between the two ends. The CDR3 spans 17 residues. Germline lookup yields CDR1 SGHRS and CDR2 YFSETQ. Here the CDR3 reads CASTTGNDGYVNTEAFF. The CDR3 coding sequence is TGCGCCAGCACCACAGGGAATGACGGCTATGTAAACACTGAAGCTTTCTTT.

The CDR3 loop is CASSDKRGGTETQYF. The CDR3, as DNA: TGTGCCAGCAGTGATAAGCGGGGGGGTACGGAGACCCAGTACTTC. This chain joins TRBV6-1 and TRBJ2-5, with 10 bases lining up with TRBD2. The length of the CDR3 is 15 residues. Germline values: CDR1 MNHNS, CDR2 SASEGT. J gave up 5 bases and V 3 bases, and 6 bases lay outside the gene matches.

Many counts were recorded for this clone. This chain links TRBV6-4 with TRBJ1-1, with 11 positions matching TRBD1. Germline V lookup: CDR1 MRHNA, CDR2 SNTAGT. V dropped 6 bases and J dropped 5; count of bases not matched to a gene: 5. The CDR3 runs to 14 residues. In DNA form, the CDR3 reads TGTGCCAGCAGCCCGGGACAGGGGGTAACTGAAGCTTTCTTT. Amino acid sequence: CASSPGQGVTEAFF.

The rearrangement links TRBV7-8 to TRBJ1-2; 11 nucleotides match TRBD1. V shed 5 bases, J shed 5 bases, and the junction held 10 bases outside the gene matches. Germline V gene data show CDR1 as SGHVS and CDR2 as FQNEAQ. The length of the CDR3 is 16 residues. The chain's CDR3 is CASSPRTGGPTYGYTF. CDR3 DNA sequence: TGTGCCAGCAGCCCAAGGACAGGGGGCCCAACTTATGGCTACACCTTC.

The rearrangement links TRBV27 to TRBJ2-7, with a tentative D call TRBD1 (5 bases). The germline CDR1 and CDR2 sequences are MNHEY and SMNVEV (reference sequence). V was pared by 0 bases and J by 1 base, with 10 bases between. There are 15 residues in the CDR3. CDR3 bases: TGTGCCAGCAGTTTATCAGGAAGGGGTTCCTACGAGCAGTACTTC. As protein: CASSLSGRGSYEQYF.

The chain uses TRBV5-1 and TRBJ2-2; no clear D gene. V lost 1 base and J 2 bases, leaving 12 bases between the germline ends. Germline lookup yields CDR1 SGHRS and CDR2 YFSETQ. The CDR3 is made up of 16 amino acids. The CDR3, as DNA: TGCGCCAGCAGCTTGAGCAAGGCAGGTAACACCGGGGAGCTGTTTTTT. Translating gives CASSLSKAGNTGELFF.

This clone was detected only once. The chain uses TRBV5-3 and TRBJ1-2, with a weak D call TRBD1 (6 bases). TRBV5-3 is an open reading frame, and its role is uncertain. V was pared by 4 bases and J by 4 bases, with 17 bases between. The length of the CDR3 is 15 residues. This CDR3 reads CARSPGTREFYGYTF. CDR3 sequence (DNA): TGTGCCAGAAGCCCCGGGACACGGGAATTCTATGGCTACACCTTC.

The CDR3 loop is CASSLGTGTGDLGGYTF. The CDR3 nucleotides are TGTGCCAGCAGCTTAGGAACCGGGACAGGGGATTTGGGGGGCTACACCTTC. V and J are TRBV7-9 and TRBJ1-2, with 10 bases fitting TRBD1. Germline V gene data show CDR1 as SEHNR and CDR2 as FQNEAQ (reference sequence). This CDR3 is built from 17 residues. V shed 1 base, J shed 8 bases, and the junction held 13 bases outside the gene matches.

The chain combines TRBV5-1 with TRBJ1-1; D unresolved. The CDR3 has 14 amino acids. The V and J ends lost 0 bases and 3 bases respectively, with 9 bases between them. The germline V gene encodes CDR1 SGHRS and CDR2 YFSETQ. In nucleotides, the CDR3 is TGCGCCAGCAGCTTGGATAGGAGTTACACTGAAGCTTTCTTT. Protein: CASSLDRSYTEAFF.

V usage is TRBV5-1 and J usage is TRBJ2-2, with a tentative D call TRBD1 (6 bases). CDR1 and CDR2 (germline): SGHRS, YFSETQ. The CDR3 length is 15 residues. V gave up 8 bases and J gave up 4 bases, with 18 bases separating them. The CDR3 DNA follows: TGCGCCAGTCTTACAGGGTACGGCGGCACCGGGGAGCTGTTTTTT. This translates into CASLTGYGGTGELFF.

This clone was found once. The chain couples TRBV5-1 to TRBJ2-2; 8 nucleotides align to TRBD2. Germline V gene data show CDR1 as SGHRS and CDR2 as YFSETQ. The trim removed 5 bases at V and 0 bases at J, leaving 3 bases unmatched. The CDR3 length is 15 residues. This CDR3 is CASSRAGANTGELFF. DNA of the CDR3: TGCGCCAGCAGTCGAGCGGGGGCGAACACCGGGGAGCTGTTTTTT.

The V call is TRBV10-3, the J call TRBJ1-2, with 8 nucleotides matching TRBD1. Germline V gene lookup returns CDR1 ENHRY and CDR2 SYGVKD. V shed 6 bases and J 3 bases; nucleotides not matched to a gene: 6. There are 14 residues in the CDR3. CDR3 sequence (DNA): TGTGCCATCAGCAACCCGGACAGGGACTATGGCTACACCTTC. Protein sequence: CAISNPDRDYGYTF.

This sequence joins TRBV11-3 and TRBJ2-3, with 10 bases that match TRBD1. The V segment lost 4 bases and the J segment 5 bases; nucleotides outside the gene matches: 6. Germline V gives CDR1 SGHNT, CDR2 YENEEA. This CDR3 spans 15 amino acids. CDR3 nucleotide sequence: TGTGCCAGCAGCTCCAGACAGGGGGCTGGAGATACGCAGTATTTT. Encoded protein: CASSSRQGAGDTQYF. Variable domain in full (rest from reference TRBV11-3 and TRBJ2-3): EAGVVQSPRYKIIEKKQPVAFWCNPISGHNTLYWYLQNLGQGPELLIRYENEEAVDDSQLPKDRFSAERLKGVDSTLKIQPAELGDSAVYLCASSSRQGAGDTQYFGPGTRLTVL.

This clone is a singleton in its sample. V is TRBV5-4 and J is TRBJ1-6; a possible D gene is TRBD1 (5 bases). Trimming removed 4 bases from V and 6 bases from J, with 17 bases in between. This CDR3 is 16 amino acids long. The germline CDR1 and CDR2 sequences are SGHNT and YYREEE (reference sequence). The chain's CDR3 is CASSLDPGGSNSPLHF. CDR3 DNA: TGTGCCAGCAGCCTCGACCCCGGGGGATCTAATTCACCCCTCCACTTT.

The genes are TRBV4-1 and TRBJ1-2; perhaps TRBD1 as D (5 bases). This CDR3 has 14 residues. Germline lookup yields CDR1 MGHRA and CDR2 YSYEKL. The V and J ends lost 0 bases and 4 bases respectively, with 9 bases between them. Here the CDR3 reads CASSQEGRAYGYTF. CDR3 sequence (DNA): TGCGCCAGCAGCCAAGAAGGCAGGGCCTATGGCTACACCTTC.

The chain uses TRBV5-5 and TRBJ1-6, with D possibly matching TRBD1 (5 bases). V lost 2 bases, J lost 7 bases, and 19 bases lay in between. Germline V gene data show CDR1 as SGHKS and CDR2 as YYEKEE (reference sequence). The CDR3 loop spans 17 amino acids. The CDR3 sequence: CASSFLRVDMANSPLHF. In nucleotides, the CDR3 is TGTGCCAGCAGCTTTTTAAGGGTGGACATGGCGAATTCACCCCTCCACTTT. The whole variable domain, filled in from reference TRBV5-5 and TRBJ1-6, reads DAGVTQSPTHLIKTRGQQVTLRCSPISGHKSVSWYQQVLGQGPQFIFQYYEKEERGRGNFPDRFSARQFPNYSSELNVNALLLGDSALYLCASSFLRVDMANSPLHFGNGTRLTVT.

This clone was detected only once. The V call is TRBV9, the J call TRBJ2-5, with 11 nucleotides matching TRBD2. Germline CDR1 SGDLS, CDR2 YYNGEE. This CDR3 has 16 amino acids. Trimming took 0 bases from V and 2 from J; bases not matched to a gene: 3. CDR3 in DNA: TGTGCCAGCAGCGTAGGGGTAGCGGGGGGGCAAGAGACCCAGTACTTC. Translating gives CASSVGVAGGQETQYF.

The chain has TRBV19 and TRBJ2-5; 8 bases line up with TRBD1. Germline V gives CDR1 LNHDA, CDR2 SQIVND (reference sequence). The CDR3 has 15 amino acids. The trim removed 4 bases at V and 5 bases at J, leaving 9 bases unmatched. As DNA, the CDR3 is TGTGCCAGTAGTACCATTTCCGGGACAGGCGAGACCCAGTACTTC. Its protein is CASSTISGTGETQYF.

V usage is TRBV5-1 and J usage is TRBJ2-5; the match to TRBD2 covers 10 bases. Germline CDR1 SGHRS, CDR2 YFSETQ. The length of the CDR3 is 16 residues. The J segment lost 1 base and the V segment lost 1 base, leaving 4 bases of the junction unmatched. The CDR3 DNA is TGCGCCAGCAGCTTGAATAGCGGGGGGTCCCAAGAGACCCAGTACTTC. As protein: CASSLNSGGSQETQYF.